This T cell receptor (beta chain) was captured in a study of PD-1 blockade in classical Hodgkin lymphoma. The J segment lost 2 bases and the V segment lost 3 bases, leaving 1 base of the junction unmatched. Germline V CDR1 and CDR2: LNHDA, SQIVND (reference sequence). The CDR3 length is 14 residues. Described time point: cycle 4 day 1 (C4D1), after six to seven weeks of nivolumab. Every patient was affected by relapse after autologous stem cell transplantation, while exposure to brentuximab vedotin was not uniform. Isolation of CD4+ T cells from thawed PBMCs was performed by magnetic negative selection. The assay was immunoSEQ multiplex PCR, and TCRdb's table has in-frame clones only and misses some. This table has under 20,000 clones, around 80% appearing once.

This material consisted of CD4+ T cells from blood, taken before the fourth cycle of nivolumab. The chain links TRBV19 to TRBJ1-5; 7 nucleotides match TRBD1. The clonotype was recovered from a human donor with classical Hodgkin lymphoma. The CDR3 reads CASSITGGNQPQHF. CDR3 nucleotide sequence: TGTGCCAGTAGTATTACAGGGGGCAATCAGCCCCAGCATTTT.